The source of this T cell receptor beta chain is a study of T cell responses to AZD1222 COVID-19 vaccine. Per the germline V gene, CDR1 is GTSNPN and CDR2 is SVGIG (reference sequence). V lost 2 bases, J lost 1 base, and 13 bases lay in between. The CDR3 has 15 residues. Method: immunoSEQ multiplex PCR; TCRdb's copy keeps in-frame clones and lacks some. The data hold fewer than 100,000 clones, with 70% to 85% observed a single time. Study-level points and caveats: Donors were chiefly white British, with a greater number of females, and clonal diversity was perhaps underestimated. Seropositive AZD1222 recipients at baseline numbered only five to seven. Epitopes outside B.1.351 and B.1.1.7 mutated regions reportedly drew nearly half of spike TCRs. No day 14 peak samples; only post-peak repertoires were characterized.

Regarding this clone: Its target is unknown.

The rearrangement joins TRBV30 to TRBJ2-3; no clear D gene. The material was peripheral blood, obtained 28 days after the second AZD1222 dose. The TCR sequence derives from an adult who received the AZD1222 COVID-19 vaccine. CDR3 residues: CAWSPAGGRTDTQYF. As DNA, the CDR3 is TGTGCCTGGAGTCCAGCAGGCGGACGCACAGATACGCAGTATTTT.